A selection of T cell receptor beta chains follows, all from one sample in a study of shared clonotypes between healthy human individuals. Here immunoSEQ multiplex PCR was the method, and the copy in TCRdb shows in-frame clones only, minus some. The data contain roughly 2,000,000 clones, roughly 94% of them singletons. The source material was naive CD8+ T cells sorted from blood. The receptors were sampled from a man aged 18 to 30 in good health. Both conserved end residues are part of each CDR3. The order of the fields is CDR3 DNA, CDR3 protein, D gene, clone size, V gene, J gene. A D gene is named only where the DNA matches it firmly. Part of the rows lack a size; the others show once, few, many or a class for expanded clones.

TGTGCCATCAGTGAGTCCGGAAGGACAGGGGGGGAGACCCAGTACTTC	CAISESGRTGGETQYF	TRBD1	-	TRBV10-3	TRBJ2-5
TGCGCCAGCAGCTTAAAACTAGCGGGGGGCACCGGGGAGCTGTTTTTT	CASSLKLAGGTGELFF	TRBD2	-	TRBV5-1	TRBJ2-2
TGTGCCAGCAGTTACTACGGTCCAGGCACCGGGGAGCTGTTTTTT	CASSYYGPGTGELFF	-	-	TRBV6-5	TRBJ2-2
TGTGCCAGCAGTTCCGCTGTTGAGGCAGAAGCTAACTATGGCTACACCTTC	CASSSAVEAEANYGYTF	-	-	TRBV28	TRBJ1-2
TGTGCCAGCAGCTTGGATGGACAGGAGCCCTACGAGCAGTACTTC	CASSLDGQEPYEQYF	TRBD1	-	TRBV5-6	TRBJ2-7
TGTGCCTGGAGAAGGAACTATGGCTACACCTTC	CAWRRNYGYTF	-	-	TRBV30	TRBJ1-2
TGTGCCAGCAGCGTAGCACCCAGCACAGATACGCAGTATTTT	CASSVAPSTDTQYF	-	-	TRBV9	TRBJ2-3
TGTGCCGCCACAGGGTTCGGAAACACCATATATTTT	CAATGFGNTIYF	-	once	TRBV15	TRBJ1-3
TGTGCCAGCTCACCATATCGGACAGGGTTTAATTCACCCCTCCACTTT	CASSPYRTGFNSPLHF	TRBD1	-	TRBV18	TRBJ1-6
TGTGCCAGCAGCCCCCCCCGGGGGGCCGGCACAGATACGCAGTATTTT	CASSPPRGAGTDTQYF	-	-	TRBV7-9	TRBJ2-3
TGTGCCAGCAGCGTATCTCATGAGCAGTTCTTC	CASSVSHEQFF	-	-	TRBV9	TRBJ2-1
TGTGCCAGCAGCTTAGCGGGACAGGGGATACCTCCCTACGAGCAGTACTTC	CASSLAGQGIPPYEQYF	TRBD1	-	TRBV7-2	TRBJ2-7
TGTGCCATCAGTGGGACAGAAACTCAGAACACCGGGGAGCTGTTTTTT	CAISGTETQNTGELFF	-	-	TRBV10-3	TRBJ2-2